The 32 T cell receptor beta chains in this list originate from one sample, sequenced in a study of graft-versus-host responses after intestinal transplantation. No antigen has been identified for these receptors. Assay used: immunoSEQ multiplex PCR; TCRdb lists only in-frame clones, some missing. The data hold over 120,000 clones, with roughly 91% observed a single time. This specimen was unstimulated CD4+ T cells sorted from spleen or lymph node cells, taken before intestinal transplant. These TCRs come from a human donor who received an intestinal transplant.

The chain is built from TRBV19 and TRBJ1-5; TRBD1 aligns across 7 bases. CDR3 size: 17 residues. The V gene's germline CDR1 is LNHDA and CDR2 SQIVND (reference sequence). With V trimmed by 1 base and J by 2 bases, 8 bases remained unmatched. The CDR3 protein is CASSIGGGGFGNQPQHF. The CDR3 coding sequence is TGTGCCAGTAGTATAGGAGGGGGCGGATTCGGCAATCAGCCCCAGCATTTT.

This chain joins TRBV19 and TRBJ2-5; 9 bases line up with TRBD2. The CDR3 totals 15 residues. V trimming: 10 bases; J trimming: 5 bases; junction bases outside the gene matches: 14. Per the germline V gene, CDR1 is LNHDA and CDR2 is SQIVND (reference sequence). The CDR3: CATRTGTSPLETQYF. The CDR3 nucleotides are TGTGCCACCAGGACCGGGACTAGCCCTCTCGAGACCCAGTACTTC.

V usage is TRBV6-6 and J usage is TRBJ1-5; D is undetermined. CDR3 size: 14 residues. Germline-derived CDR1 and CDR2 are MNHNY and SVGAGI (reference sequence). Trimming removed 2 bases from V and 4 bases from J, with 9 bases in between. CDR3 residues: CASSYPPVNQPQHF. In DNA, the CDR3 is TGTGCCAGCAGTTACCCCCCCGTAAATCAGCCCCAGCATTTT.

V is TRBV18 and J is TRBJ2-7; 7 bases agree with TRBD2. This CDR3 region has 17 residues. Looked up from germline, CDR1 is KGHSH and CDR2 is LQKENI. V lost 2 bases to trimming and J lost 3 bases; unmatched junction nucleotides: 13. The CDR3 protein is CASSPEPRIAGYYEQYF. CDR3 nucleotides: TGTGCCAGCTCACCAGAACCTCGAATAGCGGGTTACTACGAGCAGTACTTC. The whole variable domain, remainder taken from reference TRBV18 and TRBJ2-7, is NAGVMQNPRHLVRRRGQEARLRCSPMKGHSHVYWYRQLPEEGLKFMVYLQKENIIDESGMPKERFSAEFPKEGPSILRIQQVVRGDSAAYFCASSPEPRIAGYYEQYFGPGTRLTVT.

CDR3 nucleotides: TGTGCCACACATAAAGACGGCCACTACGAGCAGTACTTC. This sequence encodes CATHKDGHYEQYF. J is TRBJ2-7 and V is TRBV6-1; unclear D gene. Germline values: CDR1 MNHNS, CDR2 SASEGT. The CDR3 loop spans 13 amino acids. V gave up 10 bases and J gave up 3 bases, with 16 bases separating them.

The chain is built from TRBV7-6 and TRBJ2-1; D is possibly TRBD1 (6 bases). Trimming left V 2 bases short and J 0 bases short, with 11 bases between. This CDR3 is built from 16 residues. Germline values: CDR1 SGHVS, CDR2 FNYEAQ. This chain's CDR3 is CASSLSGASSYNEQFF. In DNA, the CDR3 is TGTGCCAGCAGCTTATCAGGGGCTAGCTCCTACAATGAGCAGTTCTTC. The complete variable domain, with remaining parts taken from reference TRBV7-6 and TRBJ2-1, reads GAGVSQSPRYKVTKRGQDVALRCDPISGHVSLYWYRQALGQGPEFLTYFNYEAQQDKSGLPNDRFSAERPEGSISTLTIQRTEQRDSAMYRCASSLSGASSYNEQFFGPGTRLTVL.

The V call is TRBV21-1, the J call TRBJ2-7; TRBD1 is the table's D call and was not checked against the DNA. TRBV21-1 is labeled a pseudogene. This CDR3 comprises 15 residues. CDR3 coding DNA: TGTGCCAGCAGGATTACCGGGACAGGGGCCTACGAGCAGTACTTC. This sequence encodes CASRITGTGAYEQYF.

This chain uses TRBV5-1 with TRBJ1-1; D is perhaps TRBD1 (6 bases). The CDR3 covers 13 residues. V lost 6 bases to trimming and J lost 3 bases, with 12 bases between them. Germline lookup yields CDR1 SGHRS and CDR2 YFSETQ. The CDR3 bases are TGCGCCAGCACCTCAGGGGTGGACACTGAAGCTTTCTTT. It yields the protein CASTSGVDTEAFF.

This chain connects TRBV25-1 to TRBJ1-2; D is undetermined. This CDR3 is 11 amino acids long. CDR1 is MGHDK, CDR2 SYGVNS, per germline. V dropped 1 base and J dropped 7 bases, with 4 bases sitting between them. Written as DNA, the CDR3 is TGTGCCAGCAGTGAATCAGGTGGCTACACCTTC. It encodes CASSESGGYTF.

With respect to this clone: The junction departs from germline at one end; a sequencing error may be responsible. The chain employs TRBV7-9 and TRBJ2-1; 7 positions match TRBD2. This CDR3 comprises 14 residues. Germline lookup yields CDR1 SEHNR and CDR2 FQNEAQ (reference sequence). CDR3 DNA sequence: TGTGCCAGCAGCCAAAGCGGGGCCTATAATGAGCAGTTCTTC. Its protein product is CASSQSGAYNEQFF.

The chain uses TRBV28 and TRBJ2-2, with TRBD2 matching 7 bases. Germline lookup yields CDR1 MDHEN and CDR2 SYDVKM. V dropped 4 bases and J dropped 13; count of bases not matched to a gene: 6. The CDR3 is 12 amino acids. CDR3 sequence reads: CASSWGRVGLFF. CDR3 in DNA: TGTGCCAGCAGTTGGGGGAGGGTCGGGCTGTTTTTT.

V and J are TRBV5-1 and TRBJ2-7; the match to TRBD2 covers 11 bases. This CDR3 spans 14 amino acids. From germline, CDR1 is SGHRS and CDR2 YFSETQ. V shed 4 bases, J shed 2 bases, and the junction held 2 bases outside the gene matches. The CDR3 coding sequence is TGCGCCAGCAGCGGGGGACTAGCGGCCTACGAGCAGTACTTC. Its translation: CASSGGLAAYEQYF.

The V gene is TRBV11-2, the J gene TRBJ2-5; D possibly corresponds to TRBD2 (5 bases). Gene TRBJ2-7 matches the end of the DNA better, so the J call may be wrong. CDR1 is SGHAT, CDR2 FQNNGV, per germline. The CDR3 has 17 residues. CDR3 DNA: TGTGCCAGCAGCTTTATATTCTCCGGGATAAGCTCCTACGAGCAGTACTTC. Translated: CASSFIFSGISSYEQYF.

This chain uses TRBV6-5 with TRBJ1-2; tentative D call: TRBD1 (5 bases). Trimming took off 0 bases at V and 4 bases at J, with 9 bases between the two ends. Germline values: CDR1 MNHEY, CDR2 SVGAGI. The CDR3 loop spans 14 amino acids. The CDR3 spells CASSYSAGTYGYTF. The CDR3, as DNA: TGTGCCAGCAGTTACTCGGCGGGGACCTATGGCTACACCTTC.

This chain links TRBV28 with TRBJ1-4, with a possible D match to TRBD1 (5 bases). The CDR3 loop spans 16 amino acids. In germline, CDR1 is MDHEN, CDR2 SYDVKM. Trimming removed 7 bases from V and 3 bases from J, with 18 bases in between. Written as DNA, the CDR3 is TGTGCCAGCACGTACTGGGGAGGAGGGGCTAATGAAAAACTGTTTTTT. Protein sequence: CASTYWGGGANEKLFF.

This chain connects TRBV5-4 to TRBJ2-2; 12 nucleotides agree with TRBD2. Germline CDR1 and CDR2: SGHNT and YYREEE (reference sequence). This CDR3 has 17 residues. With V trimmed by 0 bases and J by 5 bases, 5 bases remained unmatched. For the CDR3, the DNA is TGTGCCAGCAGCTTGGGAGTACTAGCGGGAGGAACCGGGGAGCTGTTTTTT. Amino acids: CASSLGVLAGGTGELFF.

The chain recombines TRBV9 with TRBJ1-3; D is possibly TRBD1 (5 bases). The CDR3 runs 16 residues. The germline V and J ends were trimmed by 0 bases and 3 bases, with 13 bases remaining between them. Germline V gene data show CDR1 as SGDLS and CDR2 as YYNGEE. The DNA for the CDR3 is TGTGCCAGCAGCGTAGGGTGGGGGTTTGGTGGAAACACCATATATTTT. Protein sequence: CASSVGWGFGGNTIYF.

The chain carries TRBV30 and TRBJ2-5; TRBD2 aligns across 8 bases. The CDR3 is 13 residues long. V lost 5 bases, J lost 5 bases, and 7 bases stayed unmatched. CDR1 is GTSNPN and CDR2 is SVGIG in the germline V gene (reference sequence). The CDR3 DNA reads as TGTGCCTGGGGACTAGCCCTTGGGGAGACCCAGTACTTC. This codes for CAWGLALGETQYF.

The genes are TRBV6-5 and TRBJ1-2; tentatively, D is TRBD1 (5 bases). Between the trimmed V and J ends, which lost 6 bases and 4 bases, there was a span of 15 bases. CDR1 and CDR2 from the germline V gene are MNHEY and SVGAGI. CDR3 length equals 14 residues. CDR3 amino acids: CASRSDRLSYGYTF. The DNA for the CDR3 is TGTGCCAGCAGGTCCGACAGACTGTCCTATGGCTACACCTTC.

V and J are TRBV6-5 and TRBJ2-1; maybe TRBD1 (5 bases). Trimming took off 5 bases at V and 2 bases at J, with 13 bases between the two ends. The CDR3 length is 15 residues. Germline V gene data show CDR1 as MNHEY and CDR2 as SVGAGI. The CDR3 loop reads CASSPDSSPYNEQFF. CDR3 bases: TGTGCCAGCAGTCCCGACAGCTCCCCCTACAATGAGCAGTTCTTC.

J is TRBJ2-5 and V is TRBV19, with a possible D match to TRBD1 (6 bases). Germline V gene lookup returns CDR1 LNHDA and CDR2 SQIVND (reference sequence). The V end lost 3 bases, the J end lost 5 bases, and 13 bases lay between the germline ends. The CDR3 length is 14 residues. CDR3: CASSIGWQGETQYF. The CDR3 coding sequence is TGTGCCAGTAGTATTGGATGGCAGGGGGAGACCCAGTACTTC.

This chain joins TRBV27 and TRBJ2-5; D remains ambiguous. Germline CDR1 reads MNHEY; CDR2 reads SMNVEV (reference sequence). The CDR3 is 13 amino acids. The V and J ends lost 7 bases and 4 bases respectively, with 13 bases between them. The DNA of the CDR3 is TGTGCCAGCAAAGCAATTTTTTCAGAGACCCAGTACTTC. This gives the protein CASKAIFSETQYF.

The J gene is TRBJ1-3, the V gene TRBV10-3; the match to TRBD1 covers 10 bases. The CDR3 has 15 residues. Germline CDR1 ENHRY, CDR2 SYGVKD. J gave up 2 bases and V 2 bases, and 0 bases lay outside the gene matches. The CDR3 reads CAISEGQGAGNTIYF. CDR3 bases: TGTGCCATCAGTGAGGGACAGGGGGCTGGAAACACCATATATTTT.

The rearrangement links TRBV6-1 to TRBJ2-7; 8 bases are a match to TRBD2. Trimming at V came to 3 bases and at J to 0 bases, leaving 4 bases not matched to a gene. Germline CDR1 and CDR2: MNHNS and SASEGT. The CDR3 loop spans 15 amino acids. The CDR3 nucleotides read TGTGCCAGCAGTGACAGGCGGGAGGCCTCCTACGAGCAGTACTTC. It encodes CASSDRREASYEQYF.

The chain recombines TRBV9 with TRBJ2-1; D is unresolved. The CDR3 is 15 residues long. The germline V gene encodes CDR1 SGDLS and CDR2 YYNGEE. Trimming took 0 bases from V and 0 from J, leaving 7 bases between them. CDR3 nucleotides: TGTGCCAGCAGCGTAGGACACGGCTCCTACAATGAGCAGTTCTTC. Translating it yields CASSVGHGSYNEQFF.

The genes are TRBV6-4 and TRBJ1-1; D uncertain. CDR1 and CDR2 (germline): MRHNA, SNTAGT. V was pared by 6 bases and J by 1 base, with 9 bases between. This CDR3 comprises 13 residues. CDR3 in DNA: TGTGCCAGCAGCACAAGACGGAACACTGAAGCTTTCTTT. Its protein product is CASSTRRNTEAFF.

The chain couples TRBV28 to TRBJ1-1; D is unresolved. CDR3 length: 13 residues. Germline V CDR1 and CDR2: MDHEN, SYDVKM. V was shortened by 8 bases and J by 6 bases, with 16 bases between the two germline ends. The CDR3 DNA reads TGTGCCAGCGGCGCTGGACGAAGCGCTGAAGCTTTCTTT. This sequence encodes CASGAGRSAEAFF.

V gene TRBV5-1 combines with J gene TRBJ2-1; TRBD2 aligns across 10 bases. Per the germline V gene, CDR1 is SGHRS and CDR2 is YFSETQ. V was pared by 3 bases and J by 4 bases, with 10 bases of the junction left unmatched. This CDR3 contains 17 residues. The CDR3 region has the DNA TGCGCCAGCAGCTCGCACAGGACTAGCGGAGAGTACAATGAGCAGTTCTTC. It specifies CASSSHRTSGEYNEQFF.

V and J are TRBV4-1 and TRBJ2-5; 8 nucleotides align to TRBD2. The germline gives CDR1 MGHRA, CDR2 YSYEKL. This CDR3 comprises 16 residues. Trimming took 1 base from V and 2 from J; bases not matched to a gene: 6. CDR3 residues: CASSQAGLETQETQYF. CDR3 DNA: TGCGCCAGCAGCCAAGCGGGACTAGAGACACAAGAGACCCAGTACTTC.

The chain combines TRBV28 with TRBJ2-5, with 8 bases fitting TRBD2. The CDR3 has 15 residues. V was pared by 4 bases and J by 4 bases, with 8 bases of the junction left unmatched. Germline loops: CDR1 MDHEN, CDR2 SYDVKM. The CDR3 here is CASSSRAGVGETQYF. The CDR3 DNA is TGTGCCAGCAGTTCCCGAGCGGGAGTAGGAGAGACCCAGTACTTC.

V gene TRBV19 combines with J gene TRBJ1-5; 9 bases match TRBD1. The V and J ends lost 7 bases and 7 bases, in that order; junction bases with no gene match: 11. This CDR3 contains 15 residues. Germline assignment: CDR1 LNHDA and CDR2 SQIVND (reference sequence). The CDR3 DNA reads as TGTGCCAGTACTCCGCCGGGACAGGGAGGACAGCCCCAGCATTTT. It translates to CASTPPGQGGQPQHF.

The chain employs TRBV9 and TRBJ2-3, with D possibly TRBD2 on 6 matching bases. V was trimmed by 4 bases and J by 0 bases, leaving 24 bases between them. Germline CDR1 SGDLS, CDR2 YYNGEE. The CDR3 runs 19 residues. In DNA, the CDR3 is TGTGCCAGCAGCCCCCACGGGACTTTCGCCGAACGTAGCACAGATACGCAGTATTTT. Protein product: CASSPHGTFAERSTDTQYF.